The T cell receptor (beta chain) under discussion was sequenced for a study of shared clonotypes between healthy human individuals. Study observations and caveats: Generally, estimated richness proved larger in naive subsets than it did in memory subsets. It was observed that about 5% of naive CD4 clonotypes were shared across a handful of donors.

Regarding this clone: Its antigen is currently unknown.

Assay: immunoSEQ multiplex PCR; the TCRdb copy retains only in-frame clones and omits some. This table has around 600,000 clones, about 95% appearing once. CD45RO-negative CD8 cells positively selected for CCR7 made up the naive population, which excluded terminally differentiated effector memory CD45RA+ cells. Sequencing used naive CD8+ T cells sorted from blood. The sequence was collected from a woman aged 30 to 39 in good health.

The CDR3 DNA is TGTGCCTGGAGTGTACAGGGACTAGCGGGACAAGAGCAGTACTTC. Protein sequence: CAWSVQGLAGQEQYF. The chain recombines TRBV30 with TRBJ2-7, with 13 bases matching TRBD2. CDR1 and CDR2 (germline): GTSNPN, SVGIG (reference sequence). V dropped 0 bases and J dropped 7; count of bases not matched to a gene: 6. The CDR3 extends over 15 amino acids.